The 20 T cell receptor beta chains reported below all come from one sample, sequenced in a study of T and B cells in COVID-19 patients. Each TRB amplification used roughly 240-550 ng of genomic DNA from blood. TRB rearrangements were amplified by multiplex PCR with BIOMED2 TRB-A/B primers. TCRdb processed the multiplex PCR reads anew with MiXCR; each CDR3 protein has one entry. The top ten hold 9% to 15% of the sample, which has some 6,000 distinct CDR3 sequences, roughly 30% seen once. Sequenced: blood. Every receptor here comes from a human donor with active COVID-19.

The V call is TRBV24-1, the J call TRBJ2-1; TRBD2 agrees at 7 bases. The CDR3 consists of 16 residues. CDR1 is KGHDR and CDR2 is SFDVKD in the germline V gene. V was clipped by 4 bases and J by 4 bases; unmatched bases: 9. The CDR3 reads CATSEMGGATYNEQFF. The CDR3 DNA reads TGTGCCACCAGTGAAATGGGAGGGGCTACTTACAATGAGCAGTTCTTC.

This clonotype is classed as medium-sized. The rearrangement uses TRBV6-5 and TRBJ1-5; 7 nucleotides agree with TRBD1. This CDR3 is 13 amino acids long. The V gene end was trimmed by 6 bases and the J gene end by 9 bases; junction bases not matched to a gene: 8. The germline CDR1 and CDR2 sequences are MNHEY and SVGAGI. The CDR3: CASRSDRIGPQHF. CDR3 bases: TGTGCCAGCAGGTCGGACAGGATAGGGCCCCAGCATTTT.

As for this clonotype: At one of its ends the junction is not consistent with the germline gene, which may arise from a read error. The V call is TRBV5-5, the J call TRBJ2-5; no definite D call. This CDR3 contains 13 residues. Germline CDR1 SGHKS, CDR2 YYEKEE (reference sequence). In DNA, the CDR3 is TGTGCCAGAAGCTTGAGGCGGAGCGAGACCCAGTACTTC. Residues: CARSLRRSETQYF.

By share of the sample, this clonotype is medium-sized (0.01 to 0.1%). The rearrangement joins TRBV12-3 or TRBV12-4 to TRBJ2-2; 7 bases agree with TRBD1. CDR3 length equals 13 residues. J gave up 13 bases and V 5 bases, and 10 bases lay outside the gene matches. CDR3: CASSAQGGRGLFF. CDR3 nucleotide sequence: TGTGCCAGCAGTGCCCAAGGGGGCCGGGGGCTGTTTTTT.

CDR3 region: CSAYLYPEAFF. The CDR3 nucleotides read TGCAGTGCCTATCTTTATCCAGAGGCCTTCTTT. The chain is built from TRBV20-1 and TRBJ1-1, with unresolved D. V was cut by 6 bases and J by 14 bases, with 19 bases left in between. This CDR3 has 11 amino acids. Germline V CDR1 and CDR2: DFQATT, SNEGSKA (reference sequence).

By share of the sample, this clonotype is large. CDR3 DNA sequence: TGTGCCAGCCAAGAGCAGGGCCTCAGGCATACGCAGTATTTT. Translation: CASQEQGLRHTQYF. V usage is TRBV19 and J usage is TRBJ2-3; D may be TRBD1 (5 bases). V was clipped by 9 bases and J by 7 bases, with 20 bases between them. The CDR3 covers 14 residues. Looked up from germline, CDR1 is LNHDA and CDR2 is SQIVND (reference sequence).

By its share, this clonotype is medium-sized. V is TRBV11-1 and J is TRBJ1-2, with no clear D. Germline CDR1 and CDR2: SGHAT and FQDESV (reference sequence). The V end was cut by 3 bases, the J end by 5 bases, with 7 bases between. The CDR3 is made up of 12 amino acids. The CDR3 region has the DNA TGTGCCAGCAGCTTTGATGGTTATGGCTACACCTTC. Protein sequence: CASSFDGYGYTF.

The rearrangement joins TRBV19 to TRBJ1-6; D unclear. V lost 6 bases and J 0 bases, leaving 6 bases between the germline ends. This CDR3 is built from 14 residues. CDR1 is LNHDA and CDR2 is SQIVND in the germline V gene (reference sequence). CDR3: CASRSSSYNSPLHF. The CDR3 DNA is TGTGCCAGTAGAAGTAGCTCCTATAATTCACCCCTCCACTTT.

This clonotype was observed a few times. The chain employs TRBV6-1 and TRBJ1-3; the D gene is possibly TRBD1 (5 bases). Looked up from germline, CDR1 is MNHNS and CDR2 is SASEGT. V lost 4 bases and J lost 0, with 16 bases in between. The CDR3 is made up of 17 amino acids. For the CDR3, the DNA is TGTGCCAGCAGTGTGGCGCGACGTGACAGCTCTGGAAACACCATATATTTT. It encodes CASSVARRDSSGNTIYF.

V gene TRBV18 combines with J gene TRBJ1-2; 9 bases are shared with TRBD1. The CDR3 contains 16 residues. Germline V CDR1 and CDR2: KGHSH, LQKENI. The J segment lost 8 bases and the V segment lost 1 base, leaving 11 bases of the junction unmatched. The CDR3 loop is CASSPLNDGTGKGYTF. CDR3 sequence (DNA): TGTGCCAGCTCACCACTTAACGACGGGACAGGGAAGGGCTACACCTTC.

This clonotype is medium-sized in the sample. The chain recombines TRBV19 with TRBJ1-5, with D unresolved. The CDR3 loop spans 17 amino acids. V dropped 6 bases and J dropped 5 bases, with 23 bases sitting between them. The germline V gene has CDR1 LNHDA and CDR2 SQIVND (reference sequence). This CDR3 reads CASSRGRRWALHQPQHF. The CDR3 DNA reads TGTGCCAGTAGCCGGGGTAGAAGGTGGGCTTTACATCAGCCCCAGCATTTT. The full variable domain, rest sourced from reference TRBV19 and TRBJ1-5, is DGGITQSPKYLFRKEGQNVTLSCEQNLNHDAMYWYRQDPGQGLRLIYYSQIVNDFQKGDIAEGYSVSREKKESFPLTVTSAQKNPTAFYLCASSRGRRWALHQPQHFGDGTRLSIL.

In the case of this clonotype: A read error may be the cause here, since a much bigger clone is one base away. V and J are TRBV18 and TRBJ2-1; TRBD2 aligns across 12 bases. Germline-derived CDR1 and CDR2 are KGHSH and LQKENI. This CDR3 region has 18 residues. The CDR3 DNA follows: TGTGCCAGCTCACCTCTACCCCTGACTAGCGGGGGATACAAAGAGCAGTTCTTC. As protein: CASSPLPLTSGGYKEQFF.

The rearrangement uses TRBV19 and TRBJ1-4; tentatively, D is TRBD1 (5 bases). The CDR3 has 11 residues. Germline values: CDR1 LNHDA, CDR2 SQIVND (reference sequence). The germline V and J ends were trimmed by 9 bases and 7 bases, with 9 bases remaining between them. Here the CDR3 DNA reads TGTGCCAGCCGGGGGGGTGAAAAACTGTTTTTT. Amino acid sequence: CASRGGEKLFF.

In this sample, this clonotype is medium-sized. The V gene is TRBV5-6, the J gene TRBJ2-5, with no clear D. The ends were cut back, 2 bases at V and 5 bases at J, with 7 bases in the middle. The germline gives CDR1 SGHDT, CDR2 YYEEEE. This CDR3 spans 12 amino acids. CDR3 loop: CASSFVLETQYF. The CDR3 DNA reads TGTGCCAGCAGCTTTGTTTTGGAGACCCAGTACTTC.

The CDR3 sequence: CASSYGKDRGGSPQHF. For the CDR3, the DNA is TGTGCCAGCAGTTACGGCAAGGACAGGGGTGGTAGCCCCCAGCATTTT. The chain recombines TRBV6-5 with TRBJ1-5; TRBD1 matches at 9 bases. V dropped 2 bases and J dropped 10; count of bases not matched to a gene: 12. Germline CDR1 reads MNHEY; CDR2 reads SVGAGI. CDR3 length equals 16 residues.

The sample holds a few counts of this clonotype. This chain uses TRBV20-1 with TRBJ1-2, with 7 bases identical to TRBD1. Germline lookup yields CDR1 DFQATT and CDR2 SNEGSKA (reference sequence). The CDR3 consists of 16 residues. V gave up 0 bases and J gave up 6 bases; unmatched junction bases: 13. CDR3 DNA sequence: TGCAGTGCTAGAGATCCCGCGAGGGGGCAAGTGGATGGCTACACCTTC. Translating it yields CSARDPARGQVDGYTF.

The chain carries TRBV12-3 or TRBV12-4 and TRBJ2-3; 13 bases align to TRBD2. V gave up 6 bases and J gave up 4 bases; unmatched junction bases: 4. This CDR3 has 15 residues. In DNA, the CDR3 is TGTGCCAGCAGCGGGACTAGCGGGGCTGCAGATACGCAGTATTTT. Its translation: CASSGTSGAADTQYF.

By proportion, this clonotype is medium-sized. The chain recombines TRBV11-1 with TRBJ2-5, with 10 bases that match TRBD1. The CDR3 extends over 15 amino acids. The germline V gene encodes CDR1 SGHAT and CDR2 FQDESV (reference sequence). V lost 3 bases, J lost 9 bases, and 10 bases stayed unmatched. CDR3 amino acids: CASSLKGQGVWAQYF. The CDR3, as DNA: TGTGCCAGCAGCTTGAAAGGACAGGGGGTTTGGGCCCAGTACTTC.

Judged by abundance, this clonotype is medium-sized. The chain couples TRBV6-2 or TRBV6-3 to TRBJ2-5, with D perhaps TRBD2 (5 bases). Germline V gene lookup returns CDR1 MNHEY and CDR2 SVGEGT. This CDR3 is 12 amino acids long. Trimming cost V 6 bases and J 4 bases, with 9 bases left between them. Here the CDR3 reads CASRAVGETQYF. CDR3 sequence (DNA): TGTGCCAGCAGAGCGGTAGGAGAGACCCAGTACTTC.

The rearrangement joins TRBV6-5 to TRBJ1-2, with D unresolved. The V end lost 2 bases, the J end lost 9 bases, and 4 bases lay between the germline ends. This CDR3 is 10 amino acids long. Germline CDR1 and CDR2: MNHEY and SVGAGI. The CDR3 protein is CASSYISYTF. The CDR3 nucleotides read TGTGCCAGCAGTTACATAAGCTACACCTTC.